The present T cell receptor beta chain was sequenced within a study of OX40 agonist ivuxolimab in advanced cancers. Study-wide background: Earlier anti-PD-1, anti-PD-L1 or anti-CTLA-4 therapy was permitted; 30% to 50% had received some.

Clones were sequenced by immunoSEQ multiplex PCR, and TCRdb holds only the in-frame ones, with some missing. The sample contains about 36,000 clones, approximately 80% of which appear only once. Note on this clone: Its antigen is undetermined.

The study's findings and limits: Researchers did not establish what antigens the expanded peripheral T cells target.

Autoimmune disease history or systemic immunosuppression was exclusionary. This CDR3 has 14 residues. The germline V gene has CDR1 GTSNPN and CDR2 SVGIG (reference sequence). The clonotype comes from an adult with an advanced solid tumor such as melanoma, head and neck, liver or kidney cancer. Here the sequenced sample was CD4+ or CD8+ T cells sorted from blood, taken in a trial of the OX40 agonist ivuxolimab. The chain uses TRBV30 and TRBJ2-5; D is perhaps TRBD2 (5 bases). The J call may be faulty, since TRBJ2-7 better matches the DNA end. DNA for the CDR3: TGTGCCTGGAGCGCTGCAGGACTCTTCTACGAGCAGTACTTC. This gives the protein CAWSAAGLFYEQYF.